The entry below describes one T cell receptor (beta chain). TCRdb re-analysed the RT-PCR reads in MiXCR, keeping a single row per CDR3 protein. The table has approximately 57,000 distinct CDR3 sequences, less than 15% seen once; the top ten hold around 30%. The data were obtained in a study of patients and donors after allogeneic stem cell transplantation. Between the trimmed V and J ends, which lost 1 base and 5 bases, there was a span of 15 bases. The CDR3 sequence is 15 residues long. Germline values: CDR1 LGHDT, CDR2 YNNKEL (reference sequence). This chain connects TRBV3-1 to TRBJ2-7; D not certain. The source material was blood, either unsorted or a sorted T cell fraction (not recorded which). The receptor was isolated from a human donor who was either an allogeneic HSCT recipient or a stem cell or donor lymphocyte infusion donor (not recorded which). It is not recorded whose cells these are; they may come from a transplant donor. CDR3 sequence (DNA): TGTGCCAGCAGCCAAGCGGGCCCGATTGGGGACGAGCAGTACTTC. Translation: CASSQAGPIGDEQYF.